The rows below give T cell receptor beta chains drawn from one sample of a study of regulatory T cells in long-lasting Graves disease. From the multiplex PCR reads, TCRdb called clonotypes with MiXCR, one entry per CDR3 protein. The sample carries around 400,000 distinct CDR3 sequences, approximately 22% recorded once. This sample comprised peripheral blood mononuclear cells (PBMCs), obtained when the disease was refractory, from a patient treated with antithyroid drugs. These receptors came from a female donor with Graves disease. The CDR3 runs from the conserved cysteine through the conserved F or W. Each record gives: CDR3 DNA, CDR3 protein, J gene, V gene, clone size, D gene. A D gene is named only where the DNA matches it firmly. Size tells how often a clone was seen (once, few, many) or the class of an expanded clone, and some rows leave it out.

TGTGCCAGTAGTAGGGTAGGTGGCAATCAGCCCCAGCATTTT | CASSRVGGNQPQHF | TRBJ1-5 | TRBV19 | - | -
TGTGCCAGCAGCCCCGCAGGGGGCGCGGAGACCCAGTACTTC | CASSPAGGAETQYF | TRBJ2-5 | TRBV5-6 | few | TRBD1
TGTGCCAGCAGCCAAGATCGGGGTAGGGGTTATGGCTACACCTTC | CASSQDRGRGYGYTF | TRBJ1-2 | TRBV3-1 | few | -
TGTGCCAGCAGCGGACAGGGATCCTATAATTCACCCCTCCACTTT | CASSGQGSYNSPLHF | TRBJ1-6 | TRBV5-4 | few | TRBD1
TGTGCCAGCAGCTTCACCGGGACAGTAATCACAGATACGCAGTATTTT | CASSFTGTVITDTQYF | TRBJ2-3 | TRBV7-2 | few | TRBD1
TGTGCCAGCAGCCCCTTGCTGGGACAGGGTTTGAGTGAGGGCCAGTACTTC | CASSPLLGQGLSEGQYF | TRBJ2-5 | TRBV7-8 | many | TRBD1
TGTGCCAGCAGCTTACCGACAGGGGGTAACACTGAAGCTTTCTTT | CASSLPTGGNTEAFF | TRBJ1-1 | TRBV5-1 | - | TRBD1
TGTGCCAGCAGCCAAGGTGGAGGACAGGCATACAATGAGCAGTTCTTC | CASSQGGGQAYNEQFF | TRBJ2-1 | TRBV4-2 | - | TRBD1
TGTGCCAGCAGTACCCGGACGGAGATCAATGAAAAACTGTTTTTT | CASSTRTEINEKLFF | TRBJ1-4 | TRBV2 | many | -
TGTGCCAGCAGCCCCCAGGCGGGGATCAATGAGCAGTTCTTC | CASSPQAGINEQFF | TRBJ2-1 | TRBV12-3/TRBV12-4 | - | -
TGCGCCAGCAGTCAATCGCCGCTTGACGGGACAGCTAAAGAGACCCAGTACTTC | CASSQSPLDGTAKETQYF | TRBJ2-5 | TRBV4-1 | few | TRBD1
TGTGCCACCAGCAGAGGGGTGGGGGTGATGGCGTGGGATACGCAGTATTTT | CATSRGVGVMAWDTQYF | TRBJ2-3 | TRBV15 | few | -
TGTGCCAGCAGCTGGATGCAGGGGAACTACGAGCAGTACTTC | CASSWMQGNYEQYF | TRBJ2-7 | TRBV5-5 | many | -
TGTGCCAGCAGAATAACAGGGGGCGAGAACACTGAGGCTTTCTTT | CASRITGGENTEAFF | TRBJ1-1 | TRBV3-1 | - | TRBD1
TGTGCCAGTAGAAGGGGGGATCGCGGCGAGCAGTACTTC | CASRRGDRGEQYF | TRBJ2-7 | TRBV7-9 | - | -
TGTGCCAGCAGCCAAGACCGAGACTACGAGCAGTACTTC | CASSQDRDYEQYF | TRBJ2-7 | TRBV4-2 | - | -
TGTGCCAGCACCGCGACAGTTGCCAAAAACATTCAGTACTTC | CASTATVAKNIQYF | TRBJ2-4 | TRBV12-3/TRBV12-4 | many | -